This T cell receptor beta chain comes out of a study of T cell responses to AZD1222 COVID-19 vaccine (dated by TCRdb to the early 2020s). For context, the study as a whole: AZD1222 recipients given second doses at about 4 weeks or at about 12 weeks were pooled, since spike-specific TCR depth and breadth were not found to differ between the two schedules. A total of under 250 trial participants underwent TCR sequencing, of whom about 210 had received two doses of AZD1222 and 26 had received two doses of the MenACWY control vaccine. Trial participants were enrolled into age subgroups of 18-55, 56-69 and 70-plus years, which contained about 150, 27 and 61 TCR-sequenced participants, respectively. Study-wide conclusions, independent of this receptor: Participants were mostly white British, with more females than males. The authors suggested clonal diversity may have been underestimated. Because no samples from the day 14 peak response were available, repertoires could be characterized only after the peak T cell response. Conclusions about previously exposed vaccinees are limited because only six or seven AZD1222 recipients were SARS-CoV-2 seropositive at baseline. In the small 56-69-year group, the increase in depth fell short of significance, most likely because of low power. Reportedly, almost half of the unique spike-specific TCRs recognized epitopes lying outside the regions that are mutated in the B.1.351 and B.1.1.7 variants. Vaccine-associated CD4 TCRs spanned the whole spike protein, with dominant responses in regions 160-218 and 743-854. Spike-specific TCR breadth and depth rose significantly after two AZD1222 doses compared with day 0 and with MenACWY recipients.

To note about this clone: Its antigen remains unidentified. The sample holds no much larger clone one base away, and base qualities are not on file.

The CDR3 regions of human TCRbeta chains were subjected to immunosequencing. In the source study's methods: TCRs in the repertoires were matched against a reference library of SARS-CoV-2-specific TCRs that had been generated with the MIRA antigen-specificity platform. Breadth was defined as the fraction of unique TCRs that were SARS-CoV-2-associated, and depth was defined as the fraction of total T cells that were SARS-CoV-2-associated. Using the MIRA data, each spike-specific TCR was assigned both to the spike region to which the TCR was reactive and to a CD4 or CD8 class. Log10-transformed breadth and depth values were compared by one-way ANOVA with Sidak's multiple comparisons tests. The clones in this table, taken by TCRdb from immuneACCESS, are in-frame only. Not every clone is retained; where verified, under half of the shortfall comes from an unresolved V gene, and the cause of the rest is unknown. V and J calls and clone size come straight from that table; D and trimming were deduced from the DNA. In this sample the table shows 160,000 or so clones, roughly 92% of which occur a single time. The biggest ten clones account for 2.6% of the sample.

According to the study, the label for this sample's time point signals: baseline before first vaccination. Samples from vaccinated people were obtained from the UK trials COV001 and COV002, which included a single-blind randomized controlled phase 2/3 trial of AZD1222 (ChAdOx1 nCoV-19) in healthy adults. For TCRbeta chain sequencing, PBMC samples from trial participants were taken at day 0 and at day 28 after the second dose. CDR1 and CDR2 were assigned from the germline V gene as SNHLY and FYNNEI. The CDR3 holds 12 amino acids from the cysteine to the phenylalanine. The CDR3 DNA has 36 bases and is translated from base 1. Deletion took 9 bases off V and 0 bases off J, with a span of 6 bases between the germline ends.

The material sequenced was peripheral blood, taken on day 0 of AZD1222 vaccination. The sequence came from an adult in good health. Recombination linked TRBV2 to TRBJ1-5, with the D gene too uncertain to name. The DNA sequence is given as TGTGCCAGTCAGGATAGCAATCAGCCCCAGCATTTT. Its coded protein is CASQDSNQPQHF.